This TCR beta chain stems from a study of cytomegalovirus exposure and HLA in healthy donors. Looking at the study overall: Unique TCRs numbering some 93 million, obtained from HLA-typed donors, made up an early data release. Study-level points and caveats: HLA allele associations emerged for about 18,000 TCR beta sequences in a later analysis, at 0.05 false discovery rate. Reports described diagnosis of cytomegalovirus status by the classifier as highly specific and sensitive.

About this clone: Its target is not known.

With 60 Vbeta and 13 Jbeta primers, the PCR was carried out. As processed by the authors: The authors later counted roughly 79 million unique TCR beta chains, 9 million to 14 million of them shared. Assay used: immunoSEQ multiplex PCR; TCRdb lists only in-frame clones, some missing. V and J calls and clone size are as listed in that table; D and trimming were resolved from the DNA. The sample has about 60,000 clones; around 81% are singletons. Germline V CDR1 and CDR2: SGHTA, FQGNSA. The CDR3 spans 16 residues. V lost 5 bases to trimming and J lost 2 bases; unmatched junction nucleotides: 8. The source material was PBMCs. The receptor was derived from a male donor in good health and CMV-seronegative. The chain links TRBV7-2 to TRBJ1-3; 8 nucleotides match TRBD1. The CDR3 loop is CASSPRQGQAGNTIYF. DNA of the CDR3: TGTGCCAGCAGCCCTAGACAGGGGCAGGCTGGAAACACCATATATTTT.